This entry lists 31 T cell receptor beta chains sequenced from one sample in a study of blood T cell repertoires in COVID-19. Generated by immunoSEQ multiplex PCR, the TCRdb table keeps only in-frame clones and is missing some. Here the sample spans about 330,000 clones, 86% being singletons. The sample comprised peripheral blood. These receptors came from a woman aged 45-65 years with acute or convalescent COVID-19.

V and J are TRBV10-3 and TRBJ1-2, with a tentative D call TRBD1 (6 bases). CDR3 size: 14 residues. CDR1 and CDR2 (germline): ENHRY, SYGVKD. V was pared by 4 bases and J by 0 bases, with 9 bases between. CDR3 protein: CAISVGTSNYGYTF. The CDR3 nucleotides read TGTGCCATCAGTGTGGGGACATCTAACTATGGCTACACCTTC.

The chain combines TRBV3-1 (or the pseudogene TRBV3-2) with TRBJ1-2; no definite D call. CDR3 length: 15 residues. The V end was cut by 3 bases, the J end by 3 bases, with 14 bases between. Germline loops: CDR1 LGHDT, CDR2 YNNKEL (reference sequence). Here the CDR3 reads CASSQTPSKYYGYTF. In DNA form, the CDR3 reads TGTGCCAGCAGCCAGACACCTTCCAAATACTATGGCTACACCTTC.

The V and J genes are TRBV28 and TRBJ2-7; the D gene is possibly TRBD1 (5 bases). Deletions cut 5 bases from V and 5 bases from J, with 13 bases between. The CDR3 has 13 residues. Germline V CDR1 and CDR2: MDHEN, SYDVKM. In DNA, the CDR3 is TGTGCCAGCAGTGTCCCCAGGGTCCACGAGCAGTACTTC. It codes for CASSVPRVHEQYF.

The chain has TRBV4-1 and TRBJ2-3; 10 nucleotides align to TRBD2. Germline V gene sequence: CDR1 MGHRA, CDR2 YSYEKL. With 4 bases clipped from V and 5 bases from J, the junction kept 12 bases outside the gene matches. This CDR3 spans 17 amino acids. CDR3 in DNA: TGCGCCAGCAGCCTAAGTCAGCTAGCGGGAGCAAGAGATACGCAGTATTTT. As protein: CASSLSQLAGARDTQYF.

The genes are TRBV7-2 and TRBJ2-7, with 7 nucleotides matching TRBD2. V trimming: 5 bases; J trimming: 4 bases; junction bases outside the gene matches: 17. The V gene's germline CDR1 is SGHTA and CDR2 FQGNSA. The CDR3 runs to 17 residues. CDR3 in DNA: TGTGCCAGCAGCCCCTATCACAGCGGGATCTCGTGGTACGAGCAGTACTTC. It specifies CASSPYHSGISWYEQYF.

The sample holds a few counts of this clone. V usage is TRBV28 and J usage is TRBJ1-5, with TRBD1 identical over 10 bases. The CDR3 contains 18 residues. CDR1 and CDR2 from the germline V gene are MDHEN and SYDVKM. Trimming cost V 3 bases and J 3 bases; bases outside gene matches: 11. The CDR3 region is CASSFGLRDRGNNQPQHF. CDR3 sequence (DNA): TGTGCCAGCAGTTTCGGCTTGAGGGACAGGGGAAACAATCAGCCCCAGCATTTT.

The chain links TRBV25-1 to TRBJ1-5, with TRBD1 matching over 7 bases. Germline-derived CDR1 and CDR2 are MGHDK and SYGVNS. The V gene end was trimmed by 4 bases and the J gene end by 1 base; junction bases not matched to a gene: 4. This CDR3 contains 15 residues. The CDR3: CASSAPGQSNQPQHF. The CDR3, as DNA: TGTGCCAGCAGTGCACCGGGACAGAGCAATCAGCCCCAGCATTTT.

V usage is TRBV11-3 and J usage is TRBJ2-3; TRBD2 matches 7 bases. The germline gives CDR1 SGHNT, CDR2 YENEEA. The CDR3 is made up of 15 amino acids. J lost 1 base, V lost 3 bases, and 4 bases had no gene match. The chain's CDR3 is CASSFGGVGTDTQYF. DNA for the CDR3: TGTGCCAGCAGCTTTGGGGGGGTGGGCACAGATACGCAGTATTTT.

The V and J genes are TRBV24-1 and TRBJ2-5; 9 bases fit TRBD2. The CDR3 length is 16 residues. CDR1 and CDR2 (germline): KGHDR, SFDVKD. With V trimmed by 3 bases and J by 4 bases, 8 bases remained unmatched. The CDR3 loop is CATSDNLSGRRETQYF. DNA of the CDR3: TGTGCCACCAGTGATAATCTTAGCGGGAGACGAGAGACCCAGTACTTC.

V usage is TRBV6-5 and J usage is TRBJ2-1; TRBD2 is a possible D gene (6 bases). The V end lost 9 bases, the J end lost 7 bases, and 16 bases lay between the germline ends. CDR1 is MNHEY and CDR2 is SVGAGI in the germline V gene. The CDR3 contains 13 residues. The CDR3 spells CASEEGRGNEQFF. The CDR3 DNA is TGTGCCAGTGAGGAGGGCCGGGGGAATGAGCAGTTCTTC.

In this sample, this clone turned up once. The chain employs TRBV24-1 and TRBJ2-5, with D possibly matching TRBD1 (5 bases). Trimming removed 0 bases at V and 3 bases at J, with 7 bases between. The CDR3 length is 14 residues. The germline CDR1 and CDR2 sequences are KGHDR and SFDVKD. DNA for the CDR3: TGTGCCACCAGTGATTTGGGCAGGGAAGAGACCCAGTACTTC. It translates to CATSDLGREETQYF.

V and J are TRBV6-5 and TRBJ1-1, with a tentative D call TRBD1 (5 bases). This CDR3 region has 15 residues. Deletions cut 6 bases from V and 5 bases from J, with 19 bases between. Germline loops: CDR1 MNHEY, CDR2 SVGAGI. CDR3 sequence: CASSPPWRGSTEAFF. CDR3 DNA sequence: TGTGCCAGCAGCCCCCCGTGGAGGGGTAGTACTGAAGCTTTCTTT.

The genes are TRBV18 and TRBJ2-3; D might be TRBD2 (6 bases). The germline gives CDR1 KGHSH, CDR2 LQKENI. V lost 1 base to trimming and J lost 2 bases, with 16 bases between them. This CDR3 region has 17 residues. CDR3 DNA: TGTGCCAGCTCACCACGACTAGGGGATTGGCCCACAGATACGCAGTATTTT. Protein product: CASSPRLGDWPTDTQYF.

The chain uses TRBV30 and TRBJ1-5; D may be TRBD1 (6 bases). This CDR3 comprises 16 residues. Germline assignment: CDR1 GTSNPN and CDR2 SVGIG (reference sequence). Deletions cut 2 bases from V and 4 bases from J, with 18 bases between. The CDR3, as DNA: TGTGCCTGGAGTCGAAGTAGGGGGATAAGGAATCAGCCCCAGCATTTT. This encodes CAWSRSRGIRNQPQHF.

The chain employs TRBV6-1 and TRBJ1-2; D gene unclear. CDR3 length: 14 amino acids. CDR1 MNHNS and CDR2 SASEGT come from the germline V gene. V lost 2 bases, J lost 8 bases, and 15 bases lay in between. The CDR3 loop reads CASSELAHLYGYTF. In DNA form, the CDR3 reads TGTGCCAGCAGTGAACTGGCCCATTTGTACGGCTACACCTTC.

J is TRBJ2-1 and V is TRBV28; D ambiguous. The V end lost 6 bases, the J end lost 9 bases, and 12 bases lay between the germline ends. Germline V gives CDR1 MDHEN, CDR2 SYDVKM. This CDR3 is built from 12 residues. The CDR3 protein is CASSLGTGEQFF. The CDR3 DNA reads TGTGCCAGCAGCCTAGGAACTGGTGAGCAGTTCTTC.

DNA for the CDR3: TGTGCCAGCAGTTTATGGGGGACAGGGAGGTCTGAAGCTTTCTTT. This translates into CASSLWGTGRSEAFF. The chain recombines TRBV28 with TRBJ1-1; 9 bases are a match to TRBD1. The CDR3 consists of 15 residues. Germline CDR1 is MDHEN and CDR2 is SYDVKM. Trimming cost V 0 bases and J 6 bases; bases outside gene matches: 5.

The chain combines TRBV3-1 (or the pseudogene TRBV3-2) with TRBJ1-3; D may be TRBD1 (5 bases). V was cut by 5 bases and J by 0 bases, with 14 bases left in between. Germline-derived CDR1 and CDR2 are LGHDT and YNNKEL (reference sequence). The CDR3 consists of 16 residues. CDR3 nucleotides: TGTGCCAGCAGCTTATTAGGGCAGGGCTCTGGAAACACCATATATTTT. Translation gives CASSLLGQGSGNTIYF.

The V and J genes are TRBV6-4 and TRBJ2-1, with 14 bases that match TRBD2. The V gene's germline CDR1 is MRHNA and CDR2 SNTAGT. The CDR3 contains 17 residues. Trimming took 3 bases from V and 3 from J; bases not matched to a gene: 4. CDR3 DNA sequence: TGTGCCAGCAGTGAACTAGGGACTAGCGGGAGCTACAATGAGCAGTTCTTC. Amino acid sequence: CASSELGTSGSYNEQFF.

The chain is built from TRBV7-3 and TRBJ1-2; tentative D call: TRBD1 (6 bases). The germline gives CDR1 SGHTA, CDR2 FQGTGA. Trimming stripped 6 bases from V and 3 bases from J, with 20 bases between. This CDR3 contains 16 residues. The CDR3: CASSPGVLGNHYGYTF. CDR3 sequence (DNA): TGTGCCAGCAGTCCAGGGGTCTTGGGAAATCACTATGGCTACACCTTC.

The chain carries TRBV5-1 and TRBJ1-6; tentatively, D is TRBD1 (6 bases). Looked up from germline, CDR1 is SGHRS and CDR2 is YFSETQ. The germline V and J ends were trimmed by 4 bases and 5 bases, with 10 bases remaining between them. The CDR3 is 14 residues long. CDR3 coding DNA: TGCGCCAGCAGCCTGGACAGCCATAATTCACCCCTCCACTTT. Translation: CASSLDSHNSPLHF.

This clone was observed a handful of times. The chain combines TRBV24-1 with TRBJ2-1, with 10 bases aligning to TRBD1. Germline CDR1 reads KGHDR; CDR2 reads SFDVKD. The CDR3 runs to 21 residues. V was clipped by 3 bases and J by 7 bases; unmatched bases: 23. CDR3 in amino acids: CATSDPMGTGTGASRRNEQFF. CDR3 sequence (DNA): TGTGCCACCAGTGATCCAATGGGGACCGGGACAGGGGCCTCCCGGCGGAATGAGCAGTTCTTC.

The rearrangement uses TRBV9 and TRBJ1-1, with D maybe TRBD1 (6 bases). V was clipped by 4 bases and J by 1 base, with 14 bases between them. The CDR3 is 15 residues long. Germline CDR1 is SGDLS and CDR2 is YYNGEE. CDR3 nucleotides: TGTGCCAGCAGCAGCGGGGGACACCCGAACACTGAAGCTTTCTTT. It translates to CASSSGGHPNTEAFF.

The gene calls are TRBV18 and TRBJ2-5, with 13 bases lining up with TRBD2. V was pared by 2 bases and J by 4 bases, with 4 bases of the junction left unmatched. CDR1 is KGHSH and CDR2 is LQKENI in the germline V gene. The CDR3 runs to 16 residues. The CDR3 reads CASSPRTSGSLETQYF. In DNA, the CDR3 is TGTGCCAGCTCACCAAGGACTAGCGGGAGTTTAGAGACCCAGTACTTC.

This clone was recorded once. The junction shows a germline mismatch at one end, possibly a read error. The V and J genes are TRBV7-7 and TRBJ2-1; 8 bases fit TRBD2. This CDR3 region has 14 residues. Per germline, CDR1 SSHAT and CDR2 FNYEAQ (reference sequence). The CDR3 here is CASSPGGGYNEQFF. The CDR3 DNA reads TGTGCTAGCAGCCCCGGCGGGGGGTACAATGAGCAGTTCTTC.

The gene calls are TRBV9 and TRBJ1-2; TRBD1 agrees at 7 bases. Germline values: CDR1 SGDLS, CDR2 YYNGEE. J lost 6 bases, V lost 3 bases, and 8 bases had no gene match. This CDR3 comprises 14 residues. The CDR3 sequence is CASSATGTRDGYTF. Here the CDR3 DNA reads TGTGCCAGCAGCGCGACAGGGACGAGGGATGGCTACACCTTC.

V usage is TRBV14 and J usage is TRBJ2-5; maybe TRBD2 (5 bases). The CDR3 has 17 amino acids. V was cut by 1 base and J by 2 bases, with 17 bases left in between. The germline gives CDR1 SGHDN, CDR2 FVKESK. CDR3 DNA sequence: TGTGCCAGCAGCCAAGGAATTGGGAGACAAGGACAAGAGACCCAGTACTTC. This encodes CASSQGIGRQGQETQYF.

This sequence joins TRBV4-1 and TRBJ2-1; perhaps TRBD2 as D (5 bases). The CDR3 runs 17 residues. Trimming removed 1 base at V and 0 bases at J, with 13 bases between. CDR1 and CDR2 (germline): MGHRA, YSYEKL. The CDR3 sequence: CASSQGPAAPSYNEQFF. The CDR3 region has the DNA TGCGCCAGCAGCCAAGGGCCAGCGGCGCCCTCCTACAATGAGCAGTTCTTC.

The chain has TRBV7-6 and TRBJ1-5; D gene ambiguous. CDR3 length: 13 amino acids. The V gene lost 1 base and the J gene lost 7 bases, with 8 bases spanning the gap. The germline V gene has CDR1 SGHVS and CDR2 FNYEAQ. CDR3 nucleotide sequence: TGTGCCAGCAGCTTAGGTGAGCACCAGCCCCAGCATTTT. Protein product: CASSLGEHQPQHF. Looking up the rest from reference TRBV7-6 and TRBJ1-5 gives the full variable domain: GAGVSQSPRYKVTKRGQDVALRCDPISGHVSLYWYRQALGQGPEFLTYFNYEAQQDKSGLPNDRFSAERPEGSISTLTIQRTEQRDSAMYRCASSLGEHQPQHFGDGTRLSIL.

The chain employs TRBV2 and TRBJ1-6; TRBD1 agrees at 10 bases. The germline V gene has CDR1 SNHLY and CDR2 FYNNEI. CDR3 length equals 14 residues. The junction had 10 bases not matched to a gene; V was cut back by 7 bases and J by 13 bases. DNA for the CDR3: TGTGCCAGCACCTCCGGGACAGGGGCCCTCCCCCTCCACTTT. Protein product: CASTSGTGALPLHF.

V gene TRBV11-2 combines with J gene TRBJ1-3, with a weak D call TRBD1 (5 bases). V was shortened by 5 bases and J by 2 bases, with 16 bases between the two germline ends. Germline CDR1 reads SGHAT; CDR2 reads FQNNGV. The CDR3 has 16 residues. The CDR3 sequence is CASSDRQLGPGNTIYF. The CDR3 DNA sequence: TGTGCCAGCAGCGATAGACAGTTAGGGCCTGGAAACACCATATATTTT.